What follows is one TCR beta chain and its context. Its matching antigen is unknown. This CDR3 spans 14 amino acids. The V segment lost 2 bases and the J segment 9 bases; nucleotides outside the gene matches: 7. Germline CDR1 SGDLS, CDR2 YYNGEE. The sample is drawn from a study of cytotoxic CD8 clonotypes in ibrutinib-treated CLL. Whole-study findings and limits: Public clonotypes were rare and shrank or held steady on treatment. Clonality measured at baseline exceeded age-matched healthy donors, tracking circulating CD8+ T-cell counts. Patients with sustained remission and those progressing were sampled at differing times.

Produced via immunoSEQ multiplex PCR; TCRdb's table is partial and in-frame only. The sample shows more than 85,000 clones, approximately 80% of them seen only once. This rearrangement joins TRBV9 to TRBJ2-1; 8 bases are shared with TRBD2. The receptor was derived from a human donor with chronic lymphocytic leukemia. The starting material was PBMCs, obtained after 24 months of ibrutinib treatment. In DNA form, the CDR3 reads TGTGCCAGCAGCGTTGGCGGGAGGAGGGGTGAGCAGTTCTTC. Translating gives CASSVGGRRGEQFF.